The sample holds a few counts of the clone carrying this TCR beta chain. Antigen: not known. These data are taken from a study of response to subunit inactivated influenza vaccine. The CDR3 sequence is 15 residues long. CDR1 LGHNA and CDR2 YNFKEQ come from the germline V gene. J gave up 8 bases and V 0 bases, and 8 bases lay outside the gene matches. Via MiXCR, TCRdb re-called the RT-PCR reads, giving one row per CDR3 protein. The table shows about 650,000 distinct CDR3 sequences, with approximately 14% occurring only once. Study-wide points: The authors suggested that every seasonal influenza vaccination recruits few new T cells.

The TCR comes from a middle-aged man who received an inactivated influenza vaccine. The specimen was PBMCs from blood, collected 11 to 12 days after vaccination. This chain uses TRBV4-2 with TRBJ2-5; TRBD2 matches 8 bases. The CDR3 bases are TGTGCCAGCAGCCAAGACTTAGCGGGGATTGGTACCCAGTACTTC. Translated, it gives CASSQDLAGIGTQYF.